Presented here are 7 T cell receptor beta chains from one specimen sequenced in a study of T cell responses to AZD1222 COVID-19 vaccine. TCRdb's copy holds only in-frame clones and misses some; the assay was immunoSEQ multiplex PCR. The data contain 110,000 to 150,000 clones, 80% to 90% of them singletons. The sequenced sample was peripheral blood, obtained on day 0 of AZD1222 vaccination. The receptors come from an adult in good health.

The chain has TRBV6-2 or TRBV6-3 and TRBJ1-5; D is unclear. With 2 bases removed from V and 7 bases from J, the gap between germline ends came to 6 bases. CDR1 is MNHEY and CDR2 is SVGEGT in the germline V gene. The CDR3 runs to 12 residues. This chain's CDR3 is CASSYGRQPQHF. CDR3 in DNA: TGTGCCAGCAGTTACGGGAGGCAGCCCCAGCATTTT.

The chain links TRBV27 to TRBJ2-7; TRBD1 is a possible D gene (5 bases). Germline V gives CDR1 MNHEY, CDR2 SMNVEV (reference sequence). V was cut by 3 bases and J by 5 bases, with 20 bases left in between. CDR3 size: 16 residues. CDR3 bases: TGTGCCAGCAGTTTTGCTGCGCAGGGAAGAAACCACGAGCAGTACTTC. This codes for CASSFAAQGRNHEQYF.

V is TRBV19 and J is TRBJ1-4; D call uncertain. Trimming took 5 bases from V and 10 from J, leaving 20 bases between them. CDR3 length: 15 amino acids. Per germline, CDR1 LNHDA and CDR2 SQIVND (reference sequence). For the CDR3, the DNA is TGTGCCAGTAGTCCTCGGGATGGGGTCTACGGAAAACTGTTTTTT. This gives the protein CASSPRDGVYGKLFF.

The chain links TRBV19 to TRBJ2-3; 9 bases are shared with TRBD2. The junction had 5 bases not matched to a gene; V was cut back by 4 bases and J by 3 bases. Germline CDR1 LNHDA, CDR2 SQIVND (reference sequence). This CDR3 region has 15 residues. CDR3 sequence: CASSSGGRGTDTQYF. In DNA form, the CDR3 reads TGTGCCAGTAGTAGTGGCGGGAGGGGAACAGATACGCAGTATTTT.

This clone was found once. CDR3 sequence (DNA): TGTGCCAGCAGTGTGGGACTAGCGGGATTTTCTTCCTACAATGAGCAGTTCTTC. It is translated as CASSVGLAGFSSYNEQFF. The rearrangement joins TRBV6-1 to TRBJ2-1; 13 nucleotides match TRBD2. Germline CDR1 MNHNS, CDR2 SASEGT. CDR3 length: 18 amino acids. The J segment lost 1 base and the V segment lost 4 bases, leaving 7 bases of the junction unmatched.

The V gene is TRBV30, the J gene TRBJ1-5, with D unresolved. Germline CDR1 is GTSNPN and CDR2 is SVGIG (reference sequence). The CDR3 is made up of 14 amino acids. Trimming cost V 2 bases and J 5 bases, with 13 bases left between them. In nucleotides, the CDR3 is TGTGCCTGGAGTACCGAAGGAGAATATCAGCCCCAGCATTTT. Protein sequence: CAWSTEGEYQPQHF. Supplemented by reference TRBV30 and TRBJ1-5, the full variable domain reads SQTIHQWPATLVQPVGSPLSLECTVEGTSNPNLYWYRQAAGRGLQLLFYSVGIGQISSEVPQNLSASRPQDRQFILSSKKLLLSDSGFYLCAWSTEGEYQPQHFGDGTRLSIL.

This clone was seen more than once but under ten times. The genes are TRBV5-1 and TRBJ2-7; no clear D gene. Germline V gene sequence: CDR1 SGHRS, CDR2 YFSETQ. The CDR3 has 14 amino acids. V was pared by 4 bases and J by 0 bases, with 11 bases between. CDR3 residues: CASSNTGPSYEQYF. The CDR3 DNA is TGCGCCAGCAGCAATACTGGTCCCTCCTACGAGCAGTACTTC. The full variable domain, its missing parts supplied by reference TRBV5-1 and TRBJ2-7, is KAGVTQTPRYLIKTRGQQVTLSCSPISGHRSVSWYQQTPGQGLQFLFEYFSETQRNKGNFPGRFSGRQFSNSRSEMNVSTLELGDSALYLCASSNTGPSYEQYFGPGTRLTVT.